The next 21 T cell receptor beta chains were all read from a single sample in a study of identical twins. TCRdb itself ran the 5' RACE reads through MiXCR, one entry per CDR3 protein. The sample includes about 240,000 distinct CDR3 sequences, roughly 13% of them seen just once. These data were also reused for a study on yellow fever vaccine responses in identical twins.

The specimen sequenced was memory (CD45RO+) T cells sorted from blood. The source of these receptors is a woman aged 18-29 years in good health.

V is TRBV6-1 and J is TRBJ2-7, with TRBD1 matching 11 bases. Germline trimming cut 5 bases from V and 6 bases from J; bases unmatched to any gene: 9. This CDR3 spans 15 amino acids. Germline CDR1 MNHNS, CDR2 SASEGT. CDR3 DNA: TGTGCCAGCAGTCGGGGGGGACAGGGGGGATTCGAGCAGTACTTC. Encoded protein: CASSRGGQGGFEQYF.

There are many counts of this clonotype. The rearrangement links TRBV29-1 to TRBJ2-7; 9 nucleotides match TRBD1. With 6 bases clipped from V and 2 bases from J, the junction kept 8 bases outside the gene matches. CDR3 length: 14 residues. CDR1 and CDR2 from the germline V gene are SQVTM and ANQGSEA. The CDR3, as DNA: TGCAGCGTGGTTCCGGGACAGGGCCCCTACGAGCAGTACTTC. It encodes CSVVPGQGPYEQYF.

The chain joins TRBV5-1 to TRBJ2-1; D might be TRBD2 (5 bases). The V gene lost 4 bases and the J gene lost 5 bases, with 16 bases spanning the gap. The CDR3 spans 15 residues. Germline lookup yields CDR1 SGHRS and CDR2 YFSETQ. The CDR3 reads CASSPTRLVDNEQFF. DNA of the CDR3: TGCGCCAGCAGCCCAACTAGGTTAGTGGACAATGAGCAGTTCTTC.

The V call is TRBV5-1, the J call TRBJ2-1, with D perhaps matching TRBD1 (6 bases). V lost 4 bases to trimming and J lost 4 bases, with 12 bases between them. CDR1 is SGHRS and CDR2 is YFSETQ in the germline V gene. This CDR3 spans 14 amino acids. CDR3: CASSPPTGYNEQFF. The CDR3 nucleotides are TGCGCCAGCAGCCCCCCGACAGGTTACAATGAGCAGTTCTTC.

This clonotype was observed a few times. The chain uses TRBV6-1 and TRBJ2-5; D is uncertain. This CDR3 is 14 amino acids long. The V gene lost 6 bases and the J gene lost 5 bases, with 16 bases spanning the gap. Germline assignment: CDR1 MNHNS and CDR2 SASEGT. CDR3 in amino acids: CASRPQWGVETQYF. DNA for the CDR3: TGTGCCAGCAGGCCACAGTGGGGTGTTGAGACCCAGTACTTC.

This clonotype has a count of ten or more. V usage is TRBV5-1 and J usage is TRBJ2-1, with a possible D match to TRBD1 (5 bases). The ends were cut back, 7 bases at V and 1 base at J, with 15 bases in the middle. The CDR3 is made up of 15 amino acids. Germline CDR1 SGHRS, CDR2 YFSETQ. CDR3 in amino acids: CASLMVGDSYNEQFF. CDR3 nucleotide sequence: TGCGCCAGCCTGATGGTAGGGGATTCCTACAATGAGCAGTTCTTC. Filled out from reference TRBV5-1 and TRBJ2-1, the complete variable domain reads KAGVTQTPRYLIKTRGQQVTLSCSPISGHRSVSWYQQTPGQGLQFLFEYFSETQRNKGNFPGRFSGRQFSNSRSEMNVSTLELGDSALYLCASLMVGDSYNEQFFGPGTRLTVL.

This clonotype was observed at least ten times. The V call is TRBV6-4, the J call TRBJ2-2; D is ambiguous. Trimming took 2 bases from V and 5 from J, leaving 6 bases between them. CDR3 length: 13 amino acids. Germline loops: CDR1 MRHNA, CDR2 SNTAGT. The chain's CDR3 is CASSDLDTGELFF. Written as DNA, the CDR3 is TGTGCCAGCAGTGACCTGGATACCGGGGAGCTGTTTTTT.

The table lists this clonotype with a few counts. The gene calls are TRBV12-3 or TRBV12-4 and TRBJ1-1; 8 nucleotides agree with TRBD1. The junction had 7 bases not matched to a gene; V was cut back by 3 bases and J by 7 bases. This CDR3 region has 14 residues. CDR3 nucleotides: TGTGCCAGCAGTTTCGACAGGGGCGTGGGTGAAGCTTTCTTT. This encodes CASSFDRGVGEAFF.

As regards this clonotype: The junction and the germline gene differ at one end; a read error may be behind it. The chain couples TRBV15 to TRBJ2-1; D is possibly TRBD2 (5 bases). CDR1 LNHNV and CDR2 YYDKDF come from the germline V gene (reference sequence). The CDR3 spans 16 residues. The CDR3 DNA is TGTGTCACCAGCAGTCACCTTTACCGGGAAGACGATGAGCAGTTCTTC. Its protein product is CVTSSHLYREDDEQFF.

The sample holds a few counts of this clonotype. The chain couples TRBV6-2 or TRBV6-3 to TRBJ2-7; D is undetermined. Germline V gene lookup returns CDR1 MNHEY and CDR2 SVGEGT. The CDR3 has 10 amino acids. Trimming pared 8 bases from V and 3 bases from J, leaving 5 bases between. This chain's CDR3 is CASADYEQYF. CDR3 DNA: TGTGCCAGCGCGGACTACGAGCAGTACTTC.

This clonotype has a handful of counts. J is TRBJ2-3 and V is TRBV4-3, with TRBD2 matching over 8 bases. Germline V gene data show CDR1 as LGHNA and CDR2 as YSLEER. This CDR3 comprises 17 residues. V lost 0 bases to trimming and J lost 4 bases; unmatched junction nucleotides: 9. This chain's CDR3 is CASSQDSSGSSSDTQYF. The CDR3 coding sequence is TGCGCCAGCAGCCAAGATAGCAGCGGGAGCTCTTCAGATACGCAGTATTTT.

The chain joins TRBV18 to TRBJ2-5; either TRBD1 or TRBD2 may fit D (5 bases each). Germline-derived CDR1 and CDR2 are KGHSH and LQKENI. This CDR3 region has 13 residues. With 4 bases removed from V and 4 bases from J, the gap between germline ends came to 10 bases. This CDR3 reads CASSQGPGETQYF. Written as DNA, the CDR3 is TGTGCCAGCTCACAGGGACCGGGAGAGACCCAGTACTTC.

The V call is TRBV4-3, the J call TRBJ2-1, with D perhaps TRBD1 or TRBD2 (8 bases each). The germline V and J ends were trimmed by 1 base and 2 bases, with 24 bases remaining between them. The V gene's germline CDR1 is LGHNA and CDR2 YSLEER. The CDR3 has 20 residues. The CDR3 reads CASSQGAGGVVAGPYNEQFF. The CDR3 DNA reads TGCGCCAGCAGCCAAGGGGCAGGGGGCGTGGTAGCGGGACCCTACAATGAGCAGTTCTTC.

This clonotype was counted only a few times. The V gene is TRBV5-4, the J gene TRBJ2-2; D not resolved. V shed 1 base and J shed 0 bases, with 13 bases lying between them. Germline V gives CDR1 SGHNT, CDR2 YYREEE (reference sequence). The length of the CDR3 is 17 residues. The CDR3 loop reads CASSLKLDSSNTGELFF. CDR3 nucleotides: TGTGCCAGCAGCTTGAAATTGGATAGTTCGAACACCGGGGAGCTGTTTTTT.

The chain is built from TRBV5-1 and TRBJ2-5; TRBD2 aligns across 10 bases. Germline V gene data show CDR1 as SGHRS and CDR2 as YFSETQ. The CDR3 contains 16 residues. The trim removed 0 bases at V and 0 bases at J, leaving 2 bases unmatched. In nucleotides, the CDR3 is TGCGCCAGCAGCTTGGGAGGACTAGCGGACCAAGAGACCCAGTACTTC. It specifies CASSLGGLADQETQYF.

This clonotype was observed many times. The chain is built from TRBV6-2 or TRBV6-3 and TRBJ2-2, with a weak D call TRBD1 (7 bases). CDR1 and CDR2 from the germline V gene are MNHEY and SVGEGT. This CDR3 is 13 amino acids long. Trimming left V 7 bases short and J 5 bases short, with 11 bases between. CDR3 in amino acids: CASIRGRTGELFF. The CDR3 bases are TGTGCCAGCATCAGGGGGAGGACCGGGGAGCTGTTTTTT.

The rearrangement joins TRBV28 to TRBJ2-4; the D gene is possibly TRBD2 (5 bases). V dropped 7 bases and J dropped 3 bases, with 16 bases sitting between them. Germline lookup yields CDR1 MDHEN and CDR2 SYDVKM. CDR3 length equals 15 residues. This CDR3 is CASTKSRDGKNIQYF. CDR3 bases: TGTGCCAGCACCAAAAGTCGGGATGGCAAAAACATTCAGTACTTC.

This clonotype turned up a few times. The J gene is TRBJ2-3, the V gene TRBV9; 7 positions match TRBD2. V was pared by 3 bases and J by 1 base, with 8 bases of the junction left unmatched. CDR3 length equals 16 residues. CDR1 and CDR2 (germline): SGDLS, YYNGEE. The CDR3 region has the DNA TGTGCCAGCAGCGCGATACCGGGAGGTGGCACAGATACGCAGTATTTT. The encoded protein is CASSAIPGGGTDTQYF.

This clonotype was seen only a few times. This rearrangement joins TRBV6-5 to TRBJ1-1; no firm D call. The germline CDR1 and CDR2 sequences are MNHEY and SVGAGI. The CDR3 covers 15 residues. With 2 bases removed from V and 2 bases from J, the gap between germline ends came to 12 bases. This CDR3 is CASSYESLGNTEAFF. CDR3 coding DNA: TGTGCCAGCAGTTACGAGTCGTTAGGTAACACTGAAGCTTTCTTT.

This clonotype has a handful of counts. The chain has TRBV11-2 and TRBJ2-2; D gene ambiguous. The germline CDR1 and CDR2 sequences are SGHAT and FQNNGV. V was trimmed by 4 bases and J by 6 bases, leaving 9 bases between them. This CDR3 is 13 amino acids long. DNA for the CDR3: TGTGCCAGCAGCTCCAATTTGTCCGGGGAGCTGTTTTTT. Amino acid sequence: CASSSNLSGELFF.

The J gene is TRBJ1-1, the V gene TRBV5-1; possible D gene TRBD1, 5 bases. This CDR3 has 17 amino acids. Between the trimmed V and J ends, which lost 0 bases and 10 bases, there was a span of 25 bases. The V gene's germline CDR1 is SGHRS and CDR2 YFSETQ. The CDR3 spells CASSLEFFAGGTQTAFF. DNA for the CDR3: TGCGCCAGCAGCTTGGAATTTTTTGCCGGTGGGACTCAGACAGCTTTCTTT. Full variable domain (rest looked up from reference TRBV5-1 and TRBJ1-1): KAGVTQTPRYLIKTRGQQVTLSCSPISGHRSVSWYQQTPGQGLQFLFEYFSETQRNKGNFPGRFSGRQFSNSRSEMNVSTLELGDSALYLCASSLEFFAGGTQTAFFGQGTRLTVV.